Listed here is a single T cell receptor beta chain. No antigen is known for it. No much larger clone exists at a distance of one base, and base qualities are not known. From the cysteine through the phenylalanine, the CDR3 covers 15 amino acids. The DNA shown is the 45-base CDR3, in frame from base 1. Per the germline V gene, MDHEN is the CDR1 and SYDVKM is the CDR2. A distance of 14 bases separates the germline ends of V and J, which lose 6 bases and 0 bases respectively. Whole blood was collected in K2EDTA tubes by collaborating institutions according to the institutions' own protocols. For TCRbeta analysis, collaborators shipped samples in one of three forms: frozen whole blood, isolated PBMCs, or DNA extracted from either of those sample types. This sample was taken from a study of blood T cell repertoires in COVID-19 (dated by TCRdb to the early 2020s). Background for the entire study: The collaborator samples originated in the United States, Italy and Spain and spanned the acute and convalescent phases of COVID-19. The material from the prospective study consisted of cDNA or gDNA derived from T cells, B-cell-depleted T cells, or PBMCs. Subjects who had been exposed to COVID-19, were actively infected with it, or had recovered from it provided the deeply sampled blood TCRbeta repertoires that made up the dataset. The repertoires were released in a freely available public database meant as a resource for research on the immune response to SARS-CoV-2. The samples were drawn from the first 160 participants of the ongoing ImmuneRACE study and from roughly 1,300 subjects provided by 6 global collaborators. The sample metadata nearly always contained a de-identified subject ID, COVID-19 status, age in years and sex. HLA class I and class II types, where available, came from metadata supplied by the sample provider rather than from assay-based typing. Summary of the overall study and its limitations: The quantity of clinical and demographic metadata differed by source and by participant and was supplied without curation.

The immunoSEQ Assay, a bias-controlled multiplex PCR, was used to amplify TCRbeta CDR3 regions from genomic DNA. Per the original workflow: The number of nucleated cells in each sample was estimated from the amplification of reference gene primers within the assay. Sequence reads were collapsed and filtered to measure the absolute abundance of every unique TCRbeta CDR3 rearrangement. For each sample, productive Simpson clonality was calculated as the square root of Simpson's diversity index across productive rearrangements. TCRdb retrieved this table from immuneACCESS and kept in-frame rearrangements only. Not all clones are present; in checked studies, unresolved V genes account for under half, and no reason is known for the remainder. The V and J calls and clone size come from that table; D and trimming were worked out from the DNA. In this sample the table shows 35,000 to 50,000 clones, roughly 87% of which occur a single time. 15% of the sample goes to the ten largest clones.

The V and J genes are TRBV28 and TRBJ1-2; no D gene call is confident. This TCR derives from a man in his sixties with active COVID-19. The source material was peripheral blood. Here the CDR3 is given as CASSPVGSTNYGYTF. In nucleotide form, the sequence is TGTGCCAGCAGCCCCGTGGGGAGTACTAACTATGGCTACACCTTC.